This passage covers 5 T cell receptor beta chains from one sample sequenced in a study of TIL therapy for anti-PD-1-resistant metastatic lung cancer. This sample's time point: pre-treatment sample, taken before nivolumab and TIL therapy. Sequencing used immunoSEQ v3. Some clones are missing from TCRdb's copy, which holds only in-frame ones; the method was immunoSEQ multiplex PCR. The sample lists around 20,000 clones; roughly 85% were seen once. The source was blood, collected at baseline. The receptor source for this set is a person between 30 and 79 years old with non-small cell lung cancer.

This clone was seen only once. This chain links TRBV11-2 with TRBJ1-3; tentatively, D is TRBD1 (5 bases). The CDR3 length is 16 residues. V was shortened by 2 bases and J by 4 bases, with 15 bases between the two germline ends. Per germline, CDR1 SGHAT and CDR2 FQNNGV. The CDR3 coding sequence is TGTGCCAGCAGCTTAACTCAGGGTCGAACGGGAAACACCATATATTTT. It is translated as CASSLTQGRTGNTIYF.

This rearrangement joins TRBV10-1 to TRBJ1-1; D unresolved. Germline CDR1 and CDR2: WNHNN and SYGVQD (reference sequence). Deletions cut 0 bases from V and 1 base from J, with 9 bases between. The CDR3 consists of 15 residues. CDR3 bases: TGCGCCAGCAGTGAGTCTTATAGGGAGAACACTGAAGCTTTCTTT. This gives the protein CASSESYRENTEAFF.

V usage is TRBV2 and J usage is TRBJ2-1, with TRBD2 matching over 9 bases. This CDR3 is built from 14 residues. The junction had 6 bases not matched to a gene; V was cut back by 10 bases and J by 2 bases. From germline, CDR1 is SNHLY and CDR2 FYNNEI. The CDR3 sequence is CATQAGGAYNEQFF. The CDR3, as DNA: TGTGCCACTCAGGCGGGGGGGGCCTACAATGAGCAGTTCTTC.

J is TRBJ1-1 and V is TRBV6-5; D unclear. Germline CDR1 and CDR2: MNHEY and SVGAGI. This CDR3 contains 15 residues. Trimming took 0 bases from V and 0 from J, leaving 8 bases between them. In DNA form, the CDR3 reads TGTGCCAGCAGTTACTCGAGGAAGCTGAACACTGAAGCTTTCTTT. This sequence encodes CASSYSRKLNTEAFF.

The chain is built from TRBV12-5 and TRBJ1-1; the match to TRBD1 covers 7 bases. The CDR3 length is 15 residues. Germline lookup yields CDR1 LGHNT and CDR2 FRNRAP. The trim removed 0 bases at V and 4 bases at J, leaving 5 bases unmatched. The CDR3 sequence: CASGLVQGVLTEAFF. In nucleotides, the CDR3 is TGTGCTAGTGGTTTGGTGCAGGGGGTACTCACTGAAGCTTTCTTT.